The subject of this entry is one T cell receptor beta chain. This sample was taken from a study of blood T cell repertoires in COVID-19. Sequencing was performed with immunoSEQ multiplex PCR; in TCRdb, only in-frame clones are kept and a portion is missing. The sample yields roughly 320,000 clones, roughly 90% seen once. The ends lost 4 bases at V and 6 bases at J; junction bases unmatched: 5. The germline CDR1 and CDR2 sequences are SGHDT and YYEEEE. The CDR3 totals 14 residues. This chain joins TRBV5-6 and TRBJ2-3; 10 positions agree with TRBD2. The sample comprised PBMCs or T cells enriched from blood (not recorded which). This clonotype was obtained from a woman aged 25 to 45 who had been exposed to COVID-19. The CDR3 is CASSPSGGRDTQYF. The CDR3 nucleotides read TGTGCCAGCAGCCCTAGCGGGGGCCGGGATACGCAGTATTTT.